This is a list of T cell receptor beta chains from one sample in a study of T cells in tumors after PD-1 blockade. Method: immunoSEQ multiplex PCR; TCRdb's copy keeps in-frame clones and lacks some. The table has roughly 12,000 clones, under 80% seen once. The specimen was tumor tissue, collected before anti-PD-1 treatment. The receptors shown here come from a human donor with basal cell carcinoma. CDR3s include the opening cysteine and the closing phenylalanine or tryptophan. Fields, in order: V gene, J gene, CDR3 protein.

TRBV19	TRBJ2-7	CASSIDEHRGTYEQYF
TRBV7-9	TRBJ2-5	CASSFNPGGLSETQYF
TRBV19	TRBJ1-6	CASRPTGQGAKNSPLHF
TRBV30	TRBJ2-1	CAWSVGLAGGNEQFF
TRBV19	TRBJ2-7	CASSLAARTGGEQYF
TRBV18	TRBJ2-3	CASSPEPSTDTQYF
TRBV6-5	TRBJ2-5	CASLQGEWVVQYF
TRBV12-5	TRBJ2-7	CASGLGQGNHEQYF
TRBV5-4	TRBJ1-2	CASSLSLGGDYGYTF
TRBV3-1/TRBV3-2	TRBJ2-1	CASSSRRTVSYNEQFF
TRBV6-5	TRBJ2-7	CASRGGTTEAYEQYF
TRBV5-1	TRBJ2-3	CASSWPSGVTDTQYF
TRBV19	TRBJ1-3	CASSIRTGTTTIYF
TRBV19	TRBJ2-2	CASGSRGHTNTGELFF
TRBV6-5	TRBJ1-2	CAIRLQGGIKGYTF
TRBV18	TRBJ1-2	CASSPLGGRSNYGYTF
TRBV9	TRBJ2-3	CASSVSGSGTDTQYF
TRBV11-3	TRBJ2-1	CASSLGDSENNEQFF
TRBV7-2	TRBJ2-6	CASSLETKSSGANVLTF
TRBV6-2/TRBV6-3	TRBJ1-1	CASSRSGRAFF
TRBV6-4	TRBJ2-3	CASSAGAGRGGTQYF
TRBV7-2	TRBJ1-4	CASSFIVGTGGEKLFF
TRBV5-1	TRBJ2-7	CASSPGTGSLEQYF
TRBV7-8	TRBJ2-4	CASSLSRGIAKNIQYF
TRBV29-1	TRBJ2-3	CSVFSGQGRADTQYF
TRBV28	TRBJ1-5	CASSLGQGFRQPQHF
TRBV4-1	TRBJ2-7	CASSQVPSSYAGDEQYF
TRBV3-1/TRBV3-2	TRBJ1-2	CASSQEGRKGYTF
TRBV15	TRBJ1-1	CATSRALNTEAFF
TRBV6-2/TRBV6-3	TRBJ1-2	CASSISGGSYGYTF
TRBV13	TRBJ2-5	CASSPELGDQETQYF
TRBV12-3/TRBV12-4	TRBJ2-5	CASNRGLQETQYF
TRBV7-2	TRBJ2-7	CASSSGLAGAHEQYF
TRBV7-8	TRBJ1-6	CASSWTGGVGNSPLHF
TRBV6-2/TRBV6-3	TRBJ2-7	CASSGGGYYEQYF
TRBV7-9	TRBJ1-5	CASSHESPGQPQHF
TRBV30	TRBJ2-3	CAWSGDVGSVDTQYF
TRBV30	TRBJ1-5	CAWRDGTGGLSNQPQHF
TRBV19	TRBJ2-1	CASSTYPNEQFF
TRBV24-1	TRBJ2-4	CATSDWQAKNIQYF
TRBV24-1	TRBJ2-3	CATSVATDYADTQYF
TRBV7-2	TRBJ1-1	CASESGQAYTEAFF
TRBV30	TRBJ1-2	CAWSVQGQYGYTF
TRBV5-5	TRBJ1-6	CASSLGPEASPLHF
TRBV12-3/TRBV12-4	TRBJ1-3	CASSPSRWDTIYF
TRBV2	TRBJ1-3	CASSEIGSSGNTIYF
TRBV19	TRBJ1-1	CASNAGMNTEAFF
TRBV4-1	TRBJ2-3	CASSQESNAGPRDTQYF
TRBV4-3	TRBJ1-2	CASSQDTTGSGGYTF
TRBV21-1	TRBJ1-5	CASTLPLRDRVPRPQHF
TRBV5-1	TRBJ1-2	CASSSSGTYNYGYTF